The 14 T cell receptor beta chains in this list originate from one sample, sequenced in a study of cytomegalovirus exposure and HLA in healthy donors. In the PCR, 60 Vbeta and 13 Jbeta primers were used. Assay: immunoSEQ multiplex PCR; the TCRdb copy retains only in-frame clones and omits some. The sample lists some 140,000 clones; about 76% were seen once. Material for sequencing was PBMCs. The receptor source for this set is a man aged 30 to 45 in good health and CMV-seropositive.

The gene calls are TRBV10-2 and TRBJ1-5; TRBD1 matches 11 bases. This CDR3 is built from 17 residues. Germline CDR1 WSHSY, CDR2 SAAADI. The V and J ends lost 0 bases and 8 bases, in that order; junction bases with no gene match: 9. CDR3 DNA: TGCGCCAGCAGTGAGTCAGGGACAGGGGGTTTAGTTAAGCCCCAGCATTTT. Residues: CASSESGTGGLVKPQHF.

CDR3 sequence reads: CASSQDGPSNEQYF. The CDR3 DNA follows: TGCGCCAGCAGCCAGGATGGGCCAAGTAACGAGCAGTACTTC. The V gene is TRBV4-3, the J gene TRBJ2-7; D is ambiguous. The CDR3 has 14 residues. From germline, CDR1 is LGHNA and CDR2 YSLEER. V lost 3 bases, J lost 5 bases, and 14 bases lay in between.

The chain is built from TRBV4-3 and TRBJ1-1; D is ambiguous. Between the trimmed V and J ends, which lost 5 bases and 1 base, there was a span of 14 bases. CDR1 and CDR2 (germline): LGHNA, YSLEER. There are 15 residues in the CDR3. CDR3: CASSGDWHSNTEAFF. CDR3 nucleotides: TGCGCCAGCAGCGGAGATTGGCATTCGAACACTGAAGCTTTCTTT.

This chain links TRBV19 with TRBJ1-2, with D unclear. CDR3 length: 14 residues. In germline, CDR1 is LNHDA, CDR2 SQIVND (reference sequence). Deletions cut 1 base from V and 6 bases from J, with 12 bases between. CDR3 DNA: TGTGCCAGTAGTATAGCCGGGTTTAAGGATGGCTACACCTTC. The encoded protein is CASSIAGFKDGYTF.

The gene calls are TRBV6-1 and TRBJ2-7; 9 positions match TRBD2. CDR3 length: 15 amino acids. Germline CDR1 is MNHNS and CDR2 is SASEGT. Trimming took 1 base from V and 5 from J; bases not matched to a gene: 6. CDR3: CASSEGLAGFNEQYF. In nucleotides, the CDR3 is TGTGCCAGCAGTGAAGGCCTAGCGGGATTTAACGAGCAGTACTTC.

This clone was seen once. The chain employs TRBV27 and TRBJ2-7; TRBD2 matches at 10 bases. V gave up 2 bases and J gave up 6 bases; unmatched junction bases: 13. The CDR3 is made up of 17 amino acids. Looked up from germline, CDR1 is MNHEY and CDR2 is SMNVEV (reference sequence). The DNA for the CDR3 is TGTGCCAGCAGTTTAGAGGTTGCAGCGGGAGGGCCGAGCGAGCAGTACTTC. Protein: CASSLEVAAGGPSEQYF.

V and J are TRBV7-3 and TRBJ1-2; possible D gene TRBD1, 5 bases. The V gene's germline CDR1 is SGHTA and CDR2 FQGTGA. The CDR3 contains 16 residues. V shed 2 bases and J shed 7 bases, with 20 bases lying between them. The DNA of the CDR3 is TGTGCCAGCAGCTTACACGCCTCTGGGCAGGGTGGTGGCTACACCTTC. This gives the protein CASSLHASGQGGGYTF.

The rearrangement links TRBV7-2 to TRBJ1-3; D is unclear. Per germline, CDR1 SGHTA and CDR2 FQGNSA. Trimming removed 1 base at V and 3 bases at J, with 19 bases between. The CDR3 covers 18 residues. DNA for the CDR3: TGTGCCAGCAGCTTAGTGGGTGGGTTGGGCGTAAGTGGAAACACCATATATTTT. Translated: CASSLVGGLGVSGNTIYF.

The gene calls are TRBV18 and TRBJ1-4, with D tentatively TRBD1 (5 bases). With 3 bases removed from V and 0 bases from J, the gap between germline ends came to 11 bases. The CDR3 has 16 amino acids. In germline, CDR1 is KGHSH, CDR2 LQKENI. This CDR3 reads CASSPRTFATNEKLFF. Here the CDR3 DNA reads TGTGCCAGCTCACCGCGGACATTTGCAACTAATGAAAAACTGTTTTTT.

The V call is TRBV27, the J call TRBJ1-1; D gene ambiguous. Germline lookup yields CDR1 MNHEY and CDR2 SMNVEV (reference sequence). The CDR3 runs 13 residues. The V gene lost 2 bases and the J gene lost 4 bases, with 8 bases spanning the gap. In DNA, the CDR3 is TGTGCCAGCAGTTTACAGGCAGGCACTGAAGCTTTCTTT. Amino acids: CASSLQAGTEAFF.

The genes are TRBV5-1 and TRBJ2-6; D gene ambiguous. Germline V CDR1 and CDR2: SGHRS, YFSETQ. Trimming pared 4 bases from V and 3 bases from J, leaving 11 bases between. This CDR3 is built from 15 residues. The DNA for the CDR3 is TGCGCCAGCAGCGCCGGAGCGTATGGGGCCAACGTCCTGACTTTC. This gives the protein CASSAGAYGANVLTF.

The CDR3 region has the DNA TGCGCCAGCAGCCAGGGACTAGCGGGGGGGCGATACAATGAGCAGTTCTTC. Protein product: CASSQGLAGGRYNEQFF. The V call is TRBV4-3, the J call TRBJ2-1; TRBD2 matches 16 bases. There are 17 residues in the CDR3. V lost 3 bases, J lost 4 bases, and 3 bases stayed unmatched. Germline V gives CDR1 LGHNA, CDR2 YSLEER.

The chain carries TRBV6-5 and TRBJ1-1, with D hard to call. CDR1 is MNHEY and CDR2 is SVGAGI in the germline V gene. The CDR3 extends over 15 amino acids. Trimming removed 0 bases at V and 1 base at J, with 9 bases between. CDR3 DNA sequence: TGTGCCAGCAGTTACTCGAGCAGAGGGAACACTGAAGCTTTCTTT. It translates to CASSYSSRGNTEAFF.

On this clone: One end of the junction varies from germline; a read error may be responsible. The J gene is TRBJ1-5, the V gene TRBV19; D is uncertain. The CDR3 is made up of 13 amino acids. Per the germline V gene, CDR1 is LNHDA and CDR2 is SQIVND (reference sequence). The DNA for the CDR3 is TGTGCGAGTAAGGGCGGGGGCAATCAGCCCCAGCATTTT. Protein product: CASKGGGNQPQHF. The variable domain in full, with the rest retrieved from reference TRBV19 and TRBJ1-5, is DGGITQSPKYLFRKEGQNVTLSCEQNLNHDAMYWYRQDPGQGLRLIYYSQIVNDFQKGDIAEGYSVSREKKESFPLTVTSAQKNPTAFYLCASKGGGNQPQHFGDGTRLSIL.